This T cell receptor beta chain was obtained from a study of identical twins. Study-wide results and caveats: Without tracking the same donors, conclusions rested on cross-sectional statistical analysis. Out-of-frame TCR alpha sharing in monozygotic twins exceeded recombination model predictions.

Of note for this clonotype: The antigen remains unidentified.

MiXCR was run by TCRdb on the 5' RACE reads, yielding one entry per CDR3 protein. The repertoire includes 450,000 to 500,000 distinct CDR3 sequences, approximately 15% of them detected once, and approximately 0.9% sits in the top ten. The same sample was also studied in work on yellow fever vaccine responses in identical twins.

The TCR originated in a woman aged 18-30 years in good health. The source material was CD4+ T cells sorted from blood.

CDR3 coding DNA: TGTGCCAGCAGTTCCCCAGGACAGGGTATGGCCGGGGAGCTGTTTTTT. It yields the protein CASSSPGQGMAGELFF. V and J are TRBV28 and TRBJ2-2; 8 nucleotides agree with TRBD1. Germline CDR1 and CDR2: MDHEN and SYDVKM. This CDR3 is 16 amino acids long. V dropped 4 bases and J dropped 6; count of bases not matched to a gene: 10.